This T cell receptor beta chain was sequenced in a study of shared clonotypes between healthy human individuals. Produced via immunoSEQ multiplex PCR; TCRdb's table is partial and in-frame only. Of about 1 million clones listed, more than 60% were seen once; the top ten hold about 1.5%. Germline CDR1 is MDHEN and CDR2 is SYDVKM. There are 13 residues in the CDR3. V dropped 10 bases and J dropped 1 base, with 14 bases sitting between them. This receptor was identified in a man aged 18 to 30 in good health. V and J are TRBV28 and TRBJ2-7, with D maybe TRBD2 (5 bases). Source material: memory CD4+ T cells sorted from blood. Subset in this sample: CD45RA-negative fraction. CDR3 coding DNA: TGTGCCACCGGGCGGGCATCTTCCTACGAGCAGTACTTC. This codes for CATGRASSYEQYF.